This note documents a single T cell receptor (beta chain) sequence. The source of the sample is a study of T cell responses to AZD1222 COVID-19 vaccine. Profiled with immunoSEQ multiplex PCR; TCRdb holds only in-frame clones, not every one. The sample carries approximately 190,000 clones, approximately 90% recorded once. CDR3 size: 11 residues. Germline CDR1 and CDR2: ENHRY and SYGVKD. Trimming left V 10 bases short and J 7 bases short, with 11 bases between. The receptor comes from an adult in good health. The sequenced sample was peripheral blood, obtained on day 0 of AZD1222 vaccination. V gene TRBV10-3 combines with J gene TRBJ2-1; D remains unclear. The CDR3 bases are TGTGCCACCACCTCTAGGAATGAGCAGTTCTTC. It specifies CATTSRNEQFF.